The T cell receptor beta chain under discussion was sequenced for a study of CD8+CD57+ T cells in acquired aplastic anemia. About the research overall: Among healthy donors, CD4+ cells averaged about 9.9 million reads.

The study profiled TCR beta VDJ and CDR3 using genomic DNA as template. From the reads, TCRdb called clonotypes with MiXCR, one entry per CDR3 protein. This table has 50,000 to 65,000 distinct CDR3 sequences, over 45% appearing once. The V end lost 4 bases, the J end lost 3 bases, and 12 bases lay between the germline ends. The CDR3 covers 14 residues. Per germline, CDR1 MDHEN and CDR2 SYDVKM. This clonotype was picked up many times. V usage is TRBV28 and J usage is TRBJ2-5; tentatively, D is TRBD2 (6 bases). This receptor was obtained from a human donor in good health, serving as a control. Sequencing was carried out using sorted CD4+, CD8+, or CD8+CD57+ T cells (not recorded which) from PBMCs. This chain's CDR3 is CASSSPGAKETQYF. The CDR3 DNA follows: TGTGCCAGCAGTTCCCCGGGAGCCAAAGAGACCCAGTACTTC.